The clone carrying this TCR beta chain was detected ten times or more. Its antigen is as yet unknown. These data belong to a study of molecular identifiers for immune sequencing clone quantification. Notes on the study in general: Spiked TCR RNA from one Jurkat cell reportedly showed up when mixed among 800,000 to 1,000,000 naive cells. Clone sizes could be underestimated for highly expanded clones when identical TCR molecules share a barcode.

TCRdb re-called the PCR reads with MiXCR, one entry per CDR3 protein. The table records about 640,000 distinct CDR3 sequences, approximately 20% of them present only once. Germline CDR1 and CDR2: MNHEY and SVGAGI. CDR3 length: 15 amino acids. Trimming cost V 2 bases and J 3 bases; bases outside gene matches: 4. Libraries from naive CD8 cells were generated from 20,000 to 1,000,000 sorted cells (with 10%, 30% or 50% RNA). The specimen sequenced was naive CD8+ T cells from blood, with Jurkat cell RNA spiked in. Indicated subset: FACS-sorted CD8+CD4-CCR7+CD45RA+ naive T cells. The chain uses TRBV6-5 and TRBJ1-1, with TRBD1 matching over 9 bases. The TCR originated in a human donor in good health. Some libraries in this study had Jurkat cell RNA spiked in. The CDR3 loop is CASSYGTGRYTEAFF. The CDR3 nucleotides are TGTGCCAGCAGTTACGGGACAGGGAGGTACACTGAAGCTTTCTTT.